This entry describes one TCR beta chain. The data originate from a study of early stage breast cancer tumors. Study at large: Approximately 9.4-fold was the mean read coverage per sample.

Assay: immunoSEQ multiplex PCR; the TCRdb copy retains only in-frame clones and omits some. The table lists around 25,000 clones, 55% to 80% of them singletons. V was cut by 0 bases and J by 7 bases, with 10 bases left in between. This CDR3 is built from 13 residues. Germline V gene lookup returns CDR1 SGHNT and CDR2 YYREEE (reference sequence). The chain links TRBV5-4 to TRBJ1-1; D gene uncertain. Sequences were obtained from breast tumor tissue. The TCR sequence derives from a person aged 60 to 70 with breast cancer. The CDR3: CASSLGSRHEAFF. Written as DNA, the CDR3 is TGTGCCAGCAGCTTGGGCAGTCGTCATGAAGCTTTCTTT.